The next 30 T cell receptor beta chains were all read from a single sample in a study of blood T cells in healthy people across ages. Then a second PCR, running roughly 7 to 11 cycles, was carried out with a sample-barcoded 5' primer and a J-beta primer mix. TCRdb analysed the 5' RACE reads with MiXCR anew, one entry per CDR3 protein. This sample has about 1.6 million distinct CDR3 sequences, with 34% found just once. Sequencing input: blood. The receptor source for this set is a woman aged 25 to 39 in good health.

J is TRBJ2-1 and V is TRBV20-1; TRBD2 might be the D (6 bases). V lost 5 bases and J lost 3, with 14 bases in between. Germline V CDR1 and CDR2: DFQATT, SNEGSKA (reference sequence). The CDR3 totals 14 residues. CDR3 sequence reads: CSAHPPGVYNEQFF. The CDR3 DNA reads as TGCAGTGCTCATCCTCCGGGGGTCTACAATGAGCAGTTCTTC.

A few counts support this clonotype. The genes are TRBV28 and TRBJ2-1, with TRBD1 identical over 7 bases. With 6 bases clipped from V and 3 bases from J, the junction kept 11 bases outside the gene matches. The CDR3 length is 16 residues. From germline, CDR1 is MDHEN and CDR2 SYDVKM. CDR3 region: CASSQDRRMLYNEQFF. CDR3 nucleotides: TGTGCCAGCAGCCAGGACAGGCGGATGCTCTACAATGAGCAGTTCTTC.

The chain is built from TRBV29-1 and TRBJ2-1, with D hard to call. The CDR3 spans 13 residues. Per germline, CDR1 SQVTM and CDR2 ANQGSEA. Trimming took off 4 bases at V and 6 bases at J, with 13 bases between the two ends. The CDR3 region is CSVVFPARNEQFF. The CDR3 nucleotides are TGCAGCGTTGTATTTCCAGCGCGCAATGAGCAGTTCTTC.

The chain carries TRBV5-4 and TRBJ2-1, with D unclear. The CDR3 covers 12 residues. The V and J ends lost 4 bases and 7 bases respectively, with 9 bases between them. Per germline, CDR1 SGHNT and CDR2 YYREEE (reference sequence). CDR3 residues: CASSAWANEQFF. In nucleotides, the CDR3 is TGTGCCAGCAGCGCCTGGGCAAATGAGCAGTTCTTC.

The chain couples TRBV5-1 to TRBJ2-1; TRBD2 matches at 9 bases. CDR1 and CDR2 from the germline V gene are SGHRS and YFSETQ. The ends lost 4 bases at V and 7 bases at J; junction bases unmatched: 21. The CDR3 sequence is 19 residues long. The CDR3 reads CASSKWIMVEAGGLNEQFF. As DNA, the CDR3 is TGCGCCAGCAGCAAGTGGATAATGGTGGAAGCGGGAGGTTTGAATGAGCAGTTCTTC.

Comment on this clonotype: An end of the junction differs from the germline gene, which may be a read error. The chain has TRBV9 and TRBJ1-4, with unresolved D. Per germline, CDR1 SGDLS and CDR2 YYNGEE. The length of the CDR3 is 13 residues. The CDR3 spells CASSVVSKEKRFF. The DNA of the CDR3 is TGTGCCAGCAGCGTAGTAAGCAAGGAAAAACGGTTTTTT.

This clonotype showed up just a few times. The CDR3 sequence is CASSSDRGAGANVLTF. CDR3 nucleotides: TGCGCCAGCAGCTCCGACAGGGGAGCCGGGGCCAACGTCCTGACTTTC. The V and J genes are TRBV5-1 and TRBJ2-6; 8 bases map to TRBD1. V gave up 3 bases and J gave up 4 bases; unmatched junction bases: 6. Germline loops: CDR1 SGHRS, CDR2 YFSETQ. This CDR3 has 16 amino acids.

V is TRBV30 and J is TRBJ2-1; the D gene is possibly TRBD1 (6 bases). CDR3 length: 15 residues. CDR1 is GTSNPN and CDR2 is SVGIG in the germline V gene (reference sequence). Between the trimmed V and J ends, which lost 3 bases and 0 bases, there was a span of 12 bases. CDR3: CAWRLDRGSYNEQFF. For the CDR3, the DNA is TGTGCCTGGAGGCTGGACAGAGGCTCCTACAATGAGCAGTTCTTC.

The V gene is TRBV5-5, the J gene TRBJ2-7; perhaps TRBD1 as D (6 bases). Trimming pared 3 bases from V and 9 bases from J, leaving 28 bases between. The CDR3 has 17 residues. The germline V gene has CDR1 SGHKS and CDR2 YYEKEE (reference sequence). The CDR3 DNA follows: TGTGCCAGCAGCTCCTACACCTGGGACACGGGGATAAACGGGCAGTACTTC. It is translated as CASSSYTWDTGINGQYF.

This clonotype was seen once. The CDR3 sequence is CASSVERGRNEQFF. The CDR3 DNA reads TGCGCCAGCAGTGTAGAGCGGGGGCGGAATGAGCAGTTCTTC. J is TRBJ2-1 and V is TRBV10-2, with 8 bases lining up with TRBD2. The V and J ends lost 4 bases and 7 bases, in that order; junction bases with no gene match: 6. The CDR3 is 14 amino acids. Germline loops: CDR1 WSHSY, CDR2 SAAADI.

This clonotype has only a few counts. The V and J genes are TRBV4-1 and TRBJ2-1; the match to TRBD2 covers 11 bases. The J segment lost 8 bases and the V segment lost 4 bases, leaving 7 bases of the junction unmatched. The CDR3 sequence is 15 residues long. Looked up from germline, CDR1 is MGHRA and CDR2 is YSYEKL. The CDR3 DNA sequence: TGCGCCAGCAGCCGTAGCGGGAGGGCTGCACATGAGCAGTTCTTC. As protein: CASSRSGRAAHEQFF.

This clonotype was detected ten times or more. At one of its ends the junction is not consistent with the germline gene, which may arise from a read error. The V and J genes are TRBV12-3 or TRBV12-4 and TRBJ2-3, with TRBD2 as a possible D gene (5 bases). The CDR3 runs 15 residues. For the CDR3, the DNA is TGCGCCAGCAGCTTGGACCGGGGTAGCACAGATACGCAGTATTTT. Its protein is CASSLDRGSTDTQYF.

Comments on this clonotype: A read error is possible here, since a much larger clone lies one base away. The rearrangement links TRBV29-1 to TRBJ2-5; tentative D call: TRBD2 (7 bases). The CDR3 spans 16 residues. The germline gives CDR1 SQVTM, CDR2 ANQGSEA. CDR3: CSVGGALGLGLETRYF. CDR3 sequence (DNA): TGCAGCGTGGGGGGGGCTCTCGGACTAGGATTGGAGACCCGGTACTTC. The entire variable domain, with the rest obtained from reference TRBV29-1 and TRBJ2-5, is as follows: SAVISQKPSRDICQRGTSLTIQCQVDSQVTMMFWYRQQPGQSLTLIATANQGSEATYESGFVIDKFPISRPNLTFSTLTVSNMSPEDSSIYLCSVGGALGLGLETRYFGPGTRLLVL.

This clonotype was counted ten times or more. The rearrangement joins TRBV6-1 to TRBJ1-6; the match to TRBD1 covers 8 bases. Germline values: CDR1 MNHNS, CDR2 SASEGT. V lost 6 bases to trimming and J lost 5 bases; unmatched junction nucleotides: 6. This CDR3 spans 15 amino acids. CDR3 in amino acids: CASSLDRVNNSPLHF. In nucleotides, the CDR3 is TGTGCCAGCAGCCTGGACAGGGTAAATAATTCACCCCTCCACTTT.

Only a few counts were recorded for this clonotype. One base away lies a much larger clone, so this may be a sequencing read error. J is TRBJ1-2 and V is TRBV20-1; tentatively, D is TRBD1 (5 bases). This CDR3 is 13 amino acids long. Trimming shortened V by 7 bases and J by 4 bases, and 16 bases separated the two germline ends. Germline V gene sequence: CDR1 DFQATT, CDR2 SNEGSKA (reference sequence). CDR3 sequence: CSVRGGTRYGYTF. The CDR3 DNA is TGCAGTGTGAGGGGTGGGACGCGCTATGGCTACACCTTC.

In this sample, this clonotype turned up a few times. The V gene is TRBV7-9, the J gene TRBJ2-7; 7 positions match TRBD2. In germline, CDR1 is SEHNR, CDR2 FQNEAQ (reference sequence). V lost 4 bases and J lost 5; bases outside the gene matches: 8. CDR3 length equals 14 residues. CDR3 in amino acids: CASSSMGGLDEQYF. DNA of the CDR3: TGTGCCAGCAGCTCCATGGGAGGGTTGGACGAGCAGTACTTC. Using reference TRBV7-9 and TRBJ2-7 for the parts outside the CDR3, the full variable domain is DTGVSQNPRHKITKRGQNVTFRCDPISEHNRLYWYRQTLGQGPEFLTYFQNEAQLEKSRLLSDRFSAERPKGSFSTLEIQRTEQGDSAMYLCASSSMGGLDEQYFGPGTRLTVT.

This clonotype was observed a few times. The V call is TRBV28, the J call TRBJ2-7; perhaps D is TRBD1 or TRBD2 (5 bases each). The CDR3 consists of 14 residues. Trimming stripped 3 bases from V and 2 bases from J, with 11 bases between. The germline V gene has CDR1 MDHEN and CDR2 SYDVKM. The CDR3 DNA reads TGTGCCAGCAGTTTCACGGGGCTGGCCTACGAGCAGTACTTC. The encoded protein is CASSFTGLAYEQYF.

The chain uses TRBV7-3 and TRBJ2-1, with 12 bases fitting TRBD2. CDR1 and CDR2 (germline): SGHTA, FQGTGA. The trim removed 2 bases at V and 3 bases at J, leaving 2 bases unmatched. The CDR3 runs 16 residues. The CDR3 DNA reads TGTGCCAGCAGCTTACTAGCGGGAGGGGACTACAATGAGCAGTTCTTC. This sequence encodes CASSLLAGGDYNEQFF. Complete variable domain (other parts from reference TRBV7-3 and TRBJ2-1): GAGVSQTPSNKVTEKGKYVELRCDPISGHTALYWYRQSLGQGPEFLIYFQGTGAADDSGLPNDRFFAVRPEGSVSTLKIQRTERGDSAVYLCASSLLAGGDYNEQFFGPGTRLTVL.

In nucleotides, the CDR3 is TGTGCCAGTAGTATCGGGACAGCCGGCATGAACACTGAAGCTTTCTTT. As protein: CASSIGTAGMNTEAFF. The chain employs TRBV19 and TRBJ1-1, with 7 bases aligning to TRBD1. V shed 3 bases and J 0 bases; nucleotides not matched to a gene: 7. In germline, CDR1 is LNHDA, CDR2 SQIVND (reference sequence). This CDR3 is built from 16 residues.

The V and J genes are TRBV10-3 and TRBJ1-1; possible D gene TRBD1, 6 bases. There are 16 residues in the CDR3. Germline V gene sequence: CDR1 ENHRY, CDR2 SYGVKD. V was cut by 5 bases and J by 0 bases, with 16 bases left in between. CDR3 DNA: TGTGCCATCAGTTCTGCGGCGGGACAATTGAACACTGAAGCTTTCTTT. It is translated as CAISSAAGQLNTEAFF.

The V gene is TRBV7-2, the J gene TRBJ2-7, with D maybe TRBD2 (5 bases). From germline, CDR1 is SGHTA and CDR2 FQGNSA. This CDR3 comprises 16 residues. Trimming pared 4 bases from V and 7 bases from J, leaving 23 bases between. The CDR3 protein is CASSSRPGLLFGEQYF. DNA for the CDR3: TGTGCCAGCAGCTCCCGACCAGGACTCCTTTTCGGGGAGCAGTACTTC.

This clonotype was observed a handful of times. The chain uses TRBV5-1 and TRBJ2-1; maybe TRBD1 (5 bases). The CDR3 sequence is 13 residues long. Germline V gives CDR1 SGHRS, CDR2 YFSETQ. Trimming shortened V by 3 bases and J by 6 bases, and 10 bases separated the two germline ends. The DNA of the CDR3 is TGCGCCAGCAGCTCCGCAGGGTTCAATGAGCAGTTCTTC. It specifies CASSSAGFNEQFF.

This chain joins TRBV27 and TRBJ1-2; 9 bases line up with TRBD1. The CDR3 runs to 13 residues. The germline CDR1 and CDR2 sequences are MNHEY and SMNVEV (reference sequence). V lost 8 bases to trimming and J lost 8 bases; unmatched junction nucleotides: 9. Here the CDR3 DNA reads TGTGCCAGCTGGGACAGGGCCGCGCGGGGCTACACCTTC. Translated, it gives CASWDRAARGYTF.

This clonotype was observed a few times. The chain has TRBV9 and TRBJ2-3; D is uncertain. The CDR3 is made up of 13 amino acids. Germline V gene lookup returns CDR1 SGDLS and CDR2 YYNGEE. The V and J ends lost 6 bases and 6 bases respectively, with 14 bases between them. CDR3 region: CASTPSSADTQYF. The CDR3 DNA is TGTGCCAGCACTCCCTCGAGTGCCGATACGCAGTATTTT.

A few counts support this clonotype. The V gene is TRBV11-2, the J gene TRBJ2-5, with D hard to call. CDR1 SGHAT and CDR2 FQNNGV come from the germline V gene. This CDR3 has 14 residues. V lost 5 bases and J 2 bases, leaving 12 bases between the germline ends. CDR3 sequence reads: CASSATRSQETQYF. The DNA for the CDR3 is TGTGCCAGCAGCGCTACAAGGTCTCAAGAGACCCAGTACTTC. Filled out from reference TRBV11-2 and TRBJ2-5, the complete variable domain reads EAGVAQSPRYKIIEKRQSVAFWCNPISGHATLYWYQQILGQGPKLLIQFQNNGVVDDSQLPKDRFSAERLKGVDSTLKIQPAKLEDSAVYLCASSATRSQETQYFGPGTRLLVL.

V and J are TRBV7-3 and TRBJ2-1, with D possibly TRBD2 on 5 matching bases. V was trimmed by 5 bases and J by 3 bases, leaving 8 bases between them. Per the germline V gene, CDR1 is SGHTA and CDR2 is FQGTGA. This CDR3 has 13 amino acids. This CDR3 reads CASSGADYNEQFF. CDR3 sequence (DNA): TGTGCCAGCAGCGGAGCGGACTACAATGAGCAGTTCTTC.

On this clonotype: The conserved final phenylalanine or tryptophan is absent from the CDR3, which likely points to a read error. This chain joins TRBV4-1 and TRBJ1-5; 9 nucleotides agree with TRBD1. The CDR3 runs to 15 residues. Germline V lookup: CDR1 MGHRA, CDR2 YSYEKL. After removal of 3 bases from V and 6 bases from J, the junction contained 6 bases not matched to a gene. CDR3 bases: TGCGCCAGCAGCCACACTGACAGGGGGGGTCAGCCCCAGCATTTG. Translation: CASSHTDRGGQPQHL.

This clonotype was observed a few times. This chain joins TRBV20-1 and TRBJ2-3; D may be TRBD2 (6 bases). V lost 5 bases to trimming and J lost 2 bases, with 23 bases between them. CDR3 size: 17 residues. CDR1 is DFQATT and CDR2 is SNEGSKA in the germline V gene (reference sequence). The CDR3 nucleotides read TGCAGTGCTGGAGGACATGCGACTAGAGGAAACACAGATACGCAGTATTTT. This gives the protein CSAGGHATRGNTDTQYF.

A word on this clonotype: Being one base from a much bigger clone, this may be a read error. J is TRBJ2-1 and V is TRBV20-1; 8 positions agree with TRBD2. Germline V lookup: CDR1 DFQATT, CDR2 SNEGSKA (reference sequence). This CDR3 comprises 14 residues. The CDR3 region is CSARDSGKYKEQFF. In nucleotides, the CDR3 is TGCAGTGCAAGAGATAGCGGGAAATACAAAGAGCAGTTCTTC.

The chain uses TRBV27 and TRBJ1-1; no reliable D call. V lost 8 bases, J lost 1 base, and 8 bases lay in between. Germline V gene lookup returns CDR1 MNHEY and CDR2 SMNVEV (reference sequence). This CDR3 is 12 amino acids long. CDR3 sequence: CASLTGNTEAFF. In nucleotides, the CDR3 is TGTGCCAGCCTGACGGGGAACACTGAAGCTTTCTTT.